The clone carrying this T cell receptor (beta chain) was seen more than once but under ten times. Its cognate antigen is unknown. CDR1 is MNHNY, CDR2 SVGAGI, per germline (reference sequence). CDR3 size: 15 residues. V was clipped by 5 bases and J by 2 bases; unmatched bases: 6. The record originates from a study of radiotherapy plus CTLA-4 blockade in lung cancer. Study-wide results and limits: Early shifts in blood T cell clones, with interferon-beta, reportedly predicted response best. Blood saw expansion of tumor-derived TCR clones after radiotherapy plus ipilimumab.

The table came from immunoSEQ multiplex PCR; TCRdb's copy has only in-frame clones and leaves some out. This sample has roughly 120,000 clones, with roughly 77% found just once. Ipilimumab-mediated CTLA-4 blockade plus focal radiation was given to patients having chemo-refractory metastatic non-small-cell lung cancer. This TCR came from a human donor with non-small cell lung cancer that progressed on radiotherapy plus ipilimumab. Some clones in this sample may be carry-over from other donors' samples. The specimen was peripheral blood, collected from a patient treated with radiotherapy plus ipilimumab. The chain links TRBV6-6 to TRBJ2-3, with TRBD1 matching over 8 bases. The CDR3 region is CASSPGQGHTDTQYF. CDR3 bases: TGTGCCAGCAGTCCCGGACAGGGTCACACAGATACGCAGTATTTT.